Following are 30 T cell receptor beta chains from one sample sequenced in a study of shared clonotypes between healthy human individuals. As defined, naive CD8 cells were CD45RO-negative and positively selected for CCR7, with terminally differentiated effector memory CD45RA+ cells excluded. Repertoires were generated with immunoSEQ multiplex PCR, while TCRdb's copy carries only in-frame clones and drops some. The data contain about 2 million clones, about 95% of them singletons. Sequencing was carried out using naive CD8+ T cells sorted from blood. All receptors derive from a man aged 18 to 29 in good health.

This clone was counted a single time. The chain links TRBV4-1 to TRBJ2-1; maybe TRBD2 (6 bases). CDR1 and CDR2 from the germline V gene are MGHRA and YSYEKL. The CDR3 covers 14 residues. Trimming took 2 bases from V and 6 from J, leaving 11 bases between them. The DNA for the CDR3 is TGCGCCAGCAGCCAAATGCTAGCGACCAATGAGCAGTTCTTC. It codes for CASSQMLATNEQFF.

The J gene is TRBJ2-2, the V gene TRBV11-2; D gene unclear. Per the germline V gene, CDR1 is SGHAT and CDR2 is FQNNGV. CDR3 size: 18 residues. V lost 4 bases, J lost 0 bases, and 18 bases lay in between. The CDR3 is CASSSPGASAANTGELFF. DNA for the CDR3: TGTGCCAGCAGCTCCCCGGGCGCCTCGGCCGCGAACACCGGGGAGCTGTTTTTT.

In regard to this clone: The same CDR3 arises from other DNA sequences in this sample as well. This chain joins TRBV7-8 and TRBJ2-7; D gene ambiguous. Germline V lookup: CDR1 SGHVS, CDR2 FQNEAQ. This CDR3 has 13 residues. V lost 4 bases and J 2 bases, leaving 9 bases between the germline ends. The CDR3 bases are TGTGCCAGCAGCTGGGGTCAGGCCTACGAGCAGTACTTC. Its protein product is CASSWGQAYEQYF.

This sequence joins TRBV10-3 and TRBJ2-3, with 11 bases that match TRBD2. With V trimmed by 10 bases and J by 1 base, 4 bases remained unmatched. This CDR3 spans 14 amino acids. CDR1 is ENHRY and CDR2 is SYGVKD in the germline V gene. Here the CDR3 reads CATVAGGGTDTQYF. In nucleotides, the CDR3 is TGTGCCACCGTAGCGGGAGGGGGCACAGATACGCAGTATTTT.

The rearrangement uses TRBV27 and TRBJ2-3; unclear D gene. Trimming shortened V by 2 bases and J by 0 bases, and 9 bases separated the two germline ends. The CDR3 covers 15 residues. CDR1 is MNHEY and CDR2 is SMNVEV in the germline V gene (reference sequence). CDR3 coding DNA: TGTGCCAGCAGTTTAACATTCCCTAGCACAGATACGCAGTATTTT. Translating gives CASSLTFPSTDTQYF.

The chain couples TRBV7-2 to TRBJ2-1; 15 nucleotides align to TRBD2. CDR1 is SGHTA and CDR2 is FQGNSA in the germline V gene. The CDR3 contains 16 residues. After removal of 2 bases from V and 8 bases from J, the junction contained 4 bases not matched to a gene. CDR3 DNA: TGTGCCAGCAGCTTACTCGGACTAGCGGGAGGGGATGAGCAGTTCTTC. Amino acids: CASSLLGLAGGDEQFF.

This clone is a singleton in its sample. The chain is built from TRBV6-6 and TRBJ1-2, with 10 bases lining up with TRBD1. After removal of 5 bases from V and 2 bases from J, the junction contained 5 bases not matched to a gene. Germline V gene data show CDR1 as MNHNY and CDR2 as SVGAGI (reference sequence). This CDR3 has 15 amino acids. The CDR3: CASSATGGGNYGYTF. The CDR3 region has the DNA TGTGCCAGCAGTGCGACAGGGGGCGGGAACTATGGCTACACCTTC.

This rearrangement joins TRBV27 to TRBJ2-5; D unclear. Trimming stripped 7 bases from V and 5 bases from J, with 2 bases between. The CDR3 is 9 residues long. Germline CDR1 MNHEY, CDR2 SMNVEV (reference sequence). The CDR3 sequence: CASNETQYF. CDR3 in DNA: TGTGCCAGCAACGAGACCCAGTACTTC.

This chain uses TRBV9 with TRBJ1-2; 7 bases fit TRBD1. This CDR3 comprises 13 residues. V shed 4 bases, J shed 6 bases, and the junction held 6 bases outside the gene matches. Germline V CDR1 and CDR2: SGDLS, YYNGEE. DNA for the CDR3: TGTGCCAGCAGCATACCGGGACAGAATGGCTACACCTTC. Translation: CASSIPGQNGYTF. Filled out from reference TRBV9 and TRBJ1-2, the complete variable domain reads DSGVTQTPKHLITATGQRVTLRCSPRSGDLSVYWYQQSLDQGLQFLIQYYNGEERAKGNILERFSAQQFPDLHSELNLSSLELGDSALYFCASSIPGQNGYTFGSGTRLTVV.

V is TRBV19 and J is TRBJ2-2; TRBD2 agrees at 12 bases. The CDR3 contains 17 residues. Germline-derived CDR1 and CDR2 are LNHDA and SQIVND (reference sequence). V gave up 5 bases and J gave up 6 bases; unmatched junction bases: 10. CDR3 loop: CASSGTSGLGFAGELFF. CDR3 nucleotide sequence: TGTGCCAGTAGTGGGACTAGCGGGCTAGGGTTTGCCGGGGAGCTGTTTTTT.

Concerning this clone: Within the sample, other DNA sequences also encode this same CDR3. The J gene is TRBJ2-7, the V gene TRBV4-1; 9 bases are a match to TRBD1. Trimming at V came to 3 bases and at J to 4 bases, leaving 7 bases not matched to a gene. This CDR3 comprises 15 residues. Per the germline V gene, CDR1 is MGHRA and CDR2 is YSYEKL. As DNA, the CDR3 is TGCGCCAGCAGCCAGACGGACAGGGGAGTGTACGAGCAGTACTTC. Translating gives CASSQTDRGVYEQYF.

This clone was seen only a few times. This CDR3 is also generated by other DNA sequences in the sample. J is TRBJ2-1 and V is TRBV25-1; 9 bases are shared with TRBD1. The CDR3 is 15 amino acids. Germline assignment: CDR1 MGHDK and CDR2 SYGVNS. The trim removed 3 bases at V and 12 bases at J, leaving 12 bases unmatched. As DNA, the CDR3 is TGTGCCAGCAGTGACCCGGGACAGGGCGCCTCTGGGCAGTTCTTC. Protein product: CASSDPGQGASGQFF.

The gene calls are TRBV5-4 and TRBJ1-2; 7 nucleotides match TRBD1. Losses at the gene ends were 1 base for V and 3 bases for J; bases not matched to a gene: 12. The CDR3 consists of 17 residues. CDR1 and CDR2 (germline): SGHNT, YYREEE (reference sequence). The CDR3 sequence is CASSLWDSDLRDYGYTF. As DNA, the CDR3 is TGTGCCAGCAGCTTGTGGGACAGTGATCTTAGGGACTATGGCTACACCTTC. Combining the CDR3 with reference TRBV5-4 and TRBJ1-2 gives the whole variable domain ETGVTQSPTHLIKTRGQQVTLRCSSQSGHNTVSWYQQALGQGPQFIFQYYREEENGRGNFPPRFSGLQFPNYSSELNVNALELDDSALYLCASSLWDSDLRDYGYTFGSGTRLTVV.

V is TRBV28 and J is TRBJ1-5, with D perhaps matching TRBD1 (5 bases). The CDR3 has 12 residues. Germline V gene data show CDR1 as MDHEN and CDR2 as SYDVKM. CDR3 residues: CANGLGDQPQHF. As DNA, the CDR3 is TGTGCAAACGGCCTGGGGGATCAGCCCCAGCATTTT.

Here the CDR3 DNA reads TGTGCCACTGGACGGATCTATGGCTACACCTTC. Translated, it gives CATGRIYGYTF. V gene TRBV2 combines with J gene TRBJ1-2; D unclear. The CDR3 is 11 residues long. CDR1 is SNHLY and CDR2 is FYNNEI in the germline V gene. Trimming pared 10 bases from V and 4 bases from J, leaving 10 bases between.

CDR3: CATATLSTDTQYF. For the CDR3, the DNA is TGTGCCACCGCGACCCTCAGCACAGATACGCAGTATTTT. The gene calls are TRBV19 and TRBJ2-3; no firm D call. Germline loops: CDR1 LNHDA, CDR2 SQIVND (reference sequence). V lost 10 bases and J lost 0, with 11 bases in between. This CDR3 has 13 amino acids. The full variable domain, rest sourced from reference TRBV19 and TRBJ2-3, is DGGITQSPKYLFRKEGQNVTLSCEQNLNHDAMYWYRQDPGQGLRLIYYSQIVNDFQKGDIAEGYSVSREKKESFPLTVTSAQKNPTAFYLCATATLSTDTQYFGPGTRLTVL.

J is TRBJ1-1 and V is TRBV7-9; 10 bases fit TRBD1. CDR3 size: 14 residues. Trimming took 5 bases from V and 3 from J; bases not matched to a gene: 3. Germline loops: CDR1 SEHNR, CDR2 FQNEAQ (reference sequence). CDR3 nucleotides: TGTGCCAGCAGCCACGGACAGGGGGACACTGAAGCTTTCTTT. It specifies CASSHGQGDTEAFF.

The V and J genes are TRBV28 and TRBJ1-1, with no clear D. The length of the CDR3 is 12 residues. Germline assignment: CDR1 MDHEN and CDR2 SYDVKM. V was pared by 6 bases and J by 2 bases, with 7 bases between. The chain's CDR3 is CASSTLNTEAFF. The CDR3 DNA is TGTGCCAGCAGCACACTAAACACTGAAGCTTTCTTT.

Many counts were recorded for this clone. The chain is built from TRBV2 and TRBJ2-6; D might be TRBD1 (5 bases). CDR1 and CDR2 (germline): SNHLY, FYNNEI. Trimming removed 3 bases from V and 8 bases from J, with 14 bases in between. CDR3 length: 15 amino acids. As DNA, the CDR3 is TGTGCCAGCAGTGAGACAGTAGTAGTACCCAACGTCCTGACTTTC. Encoded protein: CASSETVVVPNVLTF.

The rearrangement links TRBV5-5 to TRBJ2-5; D is undetermined. V was pared by 0 bases and J by 1 base, with 7 bases between. The CDR3 runs to 14 residues. Germline CDR1 is SGHKS and CDR2 is YYEKEE (reference sequence). The CDR3 nucleotides are TGTGCCAGCAGCTTGGGAGTAGCCCAAGAGACCCAGTACTTC. Protein product: CASSLGVAQETQYF.

The chain is built from TRBV9 and TRBJ2-6; 7 positions agree with TRBD1. This CDR3 has 17 residues. Looked up from germline, CDR1 is SGDLS and CDR2 is YYNGEE. V lost 4 bases and J lost 1; bases outside the gene matches: 8. CDR3 region: CASSTRQGGSGANVLTF. The CDR3 nucleotides are TGTGCCAGCAGCACCCGACAGGGCGGGTCTGGGGCCAACGTCCTGACTTTC.

Notes on this clone: One junction end disagrees with the germline gene, perhaps due to a read error. The gene calls are TRBV5-1 and TRBJ2-7, with D possibly matching TRBD1 (5 bases). CDR1 and CDR2 from the germline V gene are SGHRS and YFSETQ. This CDR3 has 13 amino acids. The CDR3 region has the DNA TGCGCCAGCAGCTTGGGTGGACAAGGGGCCGAGAACTTC. Protein product: CASSLGGQGAENF.

The gene calls are TRBV14 and TRBJ1-2; 8 nucleotides match TRBD1. Germline V gives CDR1 SGHDN, CDR2 FVKESK. The ends lost 0 bases at V and 8 bases at J; junction bases unmatched: 8. The CDR3 loop spans 15 amino acids. The CDR3: CASSQEAGGAWGYTF. CDR3 bases: TGTGCCAGCAGCCAAGAAGCAGGGGGCGCATGGGGCTACACCTTC.

The chain recombines TRBV11-2 with TRBJ2-4; D remains unclear. The V end lost 4 bases, the J end lost 5 bases, and 9 bases lay between the germline ends. Germline CDR1 SGHAT, CDR2 FQNNGV. The CDR3 consists of 13 residues. The CDR3 region is CASSYVGENIQYF. The DNA for the CDR3 is TGTGCCAGCAGCTACGTTGGGGAAAACATTCAGTACTTC.

This clone showed up just once. The chain joins TRBV19 to TRBJ2-1; unclear D gene. The V gene's germline CDR1 is LNHDA and CDR2 SQIVND (reference sequence). Trimming pared 5 bases from V and 2 bases from J, leaving 7 bases between. The CDR3 contains 13 residues. CDR3 loop: CASSLRTYNEQFF. The CDR3 DNA reads TGTGCCAGTAGTCTTAGAACCTACAATGAGCAGTTCTTC.

The rearrangement links TRBV15 to TRBJ2-3; 9 bases match TRBD2. The length of the CDR3 is 20 residues. Trimming at V came to 0 bases and at J to 1 base, leaving 14 bases not matched to a gene. Per germline, CDR1 LNHNV and CDR2 YYDKDF (reference sequence). For the CDR3, the DNA is TGTGCCACCAGCAGAGATTCGGCTAGCGGGAAATTCGGGGGCACAGATACGCAGTATTTT. Protein sequence: CATSRDSASGKFGGTDTQYF.

This clone was counted only a few times. The chain recombines TRBV10-1 with TRBJ1-1; D gene unclear. The CDR3 is made up of 13 amino acids. V was shortened by 0 bases and J by 5 bases, with 7 bases between the two germline ends. The germline gives CDR1 WNHNN, CDR2 SYGVQD (reference sequence). DNA of the CDR3: TGCGCCAGCAGTGAGTCGGGGAGAACTGAAGCTTTCTTT. Translated, it gives CASSESGRTEAFF.

This clone occurred once. The chain is built from TRBV29-1 and TRBJ2-1, with TRBD2 as a possible D gene (6 bases). The ends were cut back, 8 bases at V and 6 bases at J, with 14 bases in the middle. This CDR3 comprises 12 residues. Germline V gene lookup returns CDR1 SQVTM and CDR2 ANQGSEA. CDR3 nucleotide sequence: TGCAGCTCCGGGACTGGCTTCAATGAGCAGTTCTTC. This gives the protein CSSGTGFNEQFF.

The chain couples TRBV7-9 to TRBJ2-7; unclear D gene. The V end was cut by 1 base, the J end by 4 bases, with 17 bases between. CDR3 size: 16 residues. Germline lookup yields CDR1 SEHNR and CDR2 FQNEAQ (reference sequence). CDR3 residues: CASSLGPMGAGYEQYF. The CDR3, as DNA: TGTGCCAGCAGCTTAGGGCCGATGGGTGCTGGTTACGAGCAGTACTTC.

The J gene is TRBJ1-5, the V gene TRBV28, with 9 nucleotides matching TRBD1. V lost 5 bases and J lost 5; bases outside the gene matches: 7. The length of the CDR3 is 15 residues. Per germline, CDR1 MDHEN and CDR2 SYDVKM. In DNA, the CDR3 is TGTGCCAGCAGTCTGACAAGGACAGGGGATCAGCCCCAGCATTTT. Translation: CASSLTRTGDQPQHF.